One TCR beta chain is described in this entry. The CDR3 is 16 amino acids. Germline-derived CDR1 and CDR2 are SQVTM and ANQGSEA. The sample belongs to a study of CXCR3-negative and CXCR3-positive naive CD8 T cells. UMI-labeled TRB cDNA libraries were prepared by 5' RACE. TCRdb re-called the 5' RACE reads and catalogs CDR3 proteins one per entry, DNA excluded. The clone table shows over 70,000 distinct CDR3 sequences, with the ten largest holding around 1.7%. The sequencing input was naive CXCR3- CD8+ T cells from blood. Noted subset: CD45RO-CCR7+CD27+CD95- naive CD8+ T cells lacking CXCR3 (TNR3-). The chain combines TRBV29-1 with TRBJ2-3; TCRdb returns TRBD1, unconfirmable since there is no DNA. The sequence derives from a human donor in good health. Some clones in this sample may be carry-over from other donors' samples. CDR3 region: CSVDGTELSYSDTQYF.